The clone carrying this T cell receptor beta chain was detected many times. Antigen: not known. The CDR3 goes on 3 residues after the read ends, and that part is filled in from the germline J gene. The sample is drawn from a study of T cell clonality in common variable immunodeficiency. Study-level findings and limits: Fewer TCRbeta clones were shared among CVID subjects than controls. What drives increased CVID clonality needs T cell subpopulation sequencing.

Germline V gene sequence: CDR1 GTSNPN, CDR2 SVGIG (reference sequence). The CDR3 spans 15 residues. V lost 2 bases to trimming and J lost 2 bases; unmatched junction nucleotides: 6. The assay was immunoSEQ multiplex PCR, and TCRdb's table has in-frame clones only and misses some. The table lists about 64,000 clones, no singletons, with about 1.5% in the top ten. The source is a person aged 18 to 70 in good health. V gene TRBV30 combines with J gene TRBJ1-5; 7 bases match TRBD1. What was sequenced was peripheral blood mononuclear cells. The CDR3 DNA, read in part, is TGTGCCTGGAGTATGGGGACAGCCCGCAATCAGCCC. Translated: CAWSMGTARNQP. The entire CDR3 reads CAWSMGTARNQPQHF. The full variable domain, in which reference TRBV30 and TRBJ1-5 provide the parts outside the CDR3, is SQTIHQWPATLVQPVGSPLSLECTVEGTSNPNLYWYRQAAGRGLQLLFYSVGIGQISSEVPQNLSASRPQDRQFILSSKKLLLSDSGFYLCAWSMGTARNQPQHFGDGTRLSIL.